This T cell receptor beta chain was sequenced for a study of beta chain features in type 1 diabetes. Turning to the study itself: Patients looked much like healthy donors when it came to age, gender and cell yields. Across all samples, approximately 110,000,000 sorted cells were examined.

This clone came up a few times. Its target is not known. As every portion of the isolated RNA was reverse transcribed, the sequencing read expressed TCRB transcripts. Samples of naive, central memory and regulatory T cells yielded a mean of about 3.4 million reads. Profiled with immunoSEQ multiplex PCR; TCRdb holds only in-frame clones, not every one. The table lists hundreds of thousands of clones, about 14% of them singletons. General study points: Among all four CD4+ subsets, Type 1 diabetes patients had TCRB CDR3s that were moderately but significantly shorter.

The ends were cut back, 5 bases at V and 6 bases at J, with 10 bases in the middle. CDR1 and CDR2 (germline): GTSNPN, SVGIG (reference sequence). The CDR3 has 12 amino acids. The clonotype originates from a man younger than 30 with type 1 diabetes. The source material was naive CD4+ T cells from blood. V gene TRBV30 combines with J gene TRBJ2-2; D is ambiguous. This CDR3 is CAWAPMAGELFF. The CDR3 DNA is TGTGCCTGGGCCCCAATGGCCGGGGAGCTGTTTTTT.